The clone carrying this T cell receptor (beta chain) was found a few times. Its specificity is not known. Germline V gene data show CDR1 as KGHSH and CDR2 as LQKENI. CDR3 length: 13 amino acids. V was shortened by 3 bases and J by 0 bases, with 5 bases between the two germline ends. Researchers took RNA transcripts and amplified TCR beta CDR3 regions from them. First-round RT-PCR used HTBI primers; second-round multiplex PCR followed. A single record per CDR3 protein comes from TCRdb applying MiXCR to the multiplex PCR reads. Of 300,000 to 400,000 distinct CDR3 sequences detected, about 18% appear once; the ten largest clones hold roughly 2.6%. These data originate in a study of Graves' ophthalmopathy and Graves' hyperthyroidism. General study results and limits: From stable hyperthyroidism, ophthalmopathy was separated by a 13-signature model with about 88% sensitivity and roughly 84% specificity.

Other autoimmune diseases, uncontrolled infections, pregnancy or lactation ruled patients out of participation. Orbital computed tomography, together with clinical symptoms, serum thyroxine, TRAb and thyroid ultrasound, was used for diagnosis. The chain couples TRBV18 to TRBJ1-1; D gene ambiguous. What was sequenced was peripheral blood. The TCR was taken from an adult woman with stable Graves' hyperthyroidism. Here the CDR3 reads CASSPKMNTEAFF. The CDR3 nucleotides are TGTGCCAGCTCACCGAAGATGAACACTGAAGCTTTCTTT.